This TCR beta chain is from a study of regulatory and conventional T cells in RAG deficiency. V lost 0 bases and J lost 2, with 10 bases in between. This CDR3 is built from 16 residues. The germline gives CDR1 SGHVS, CDR2 FNYEAQ. Whole-study results and caveats: Omenn CD25-high CD127-low cells may be activated cells, not true Tregs.

On this clone itself: What it binds is not known.

The repertoire was sequenced with immunoSEQ multiplex PCR; TCRdb's copy has only in-frame clones and lacks some. The sample carries fewer than 35,000 clones, more than 80% recorded once. These data are also associated with another study on regulatory T cells. From that study: The PCR used 52 TRBV and 13 TRBJ primers. Patient repertoires had restricted TRB V-J pairs and skewed V and J usage, most in Tregs.

The chain couples TRBV7-6 to TRBJ2-2; TRBD1 is a possible D gene (5 bases). This TCR was sampled from a human donor in good health. The sample taken for sequencing was CD8+ T cells sorted from blood. DNA for the CDR3: TGTGCCAGCAGCTTAGCGCAGACAGTAAACACCGGGGAGCTGTTTTTT. Translation: CASSLAQTVNTGELFF.